Presented here are 14 T cell receptor beta chains from one specimen sequenced in a study of response to subunit inactivated influenza vaccine. TCRdb used MiXCR to reprocess the RT-PCR reads, holding one entry per CDR3 protein. The sample holds under 750,000 distinct CDR3 sequences; 12% are singletons and the top ten take around 9.6%. Sequencing was performed on PBMCs from blood, taken on the day of vaccination. These TCRs come from a man in his fifties who received an inactivated influenza vaccine.

V gene TRBV7-9 combines with J gene TRBJ2-4; D unclear. The germline CDR1 and CDR2 sequences are SEHNR and FQNEAQ (reference sequence). V lost 5 bases and J 1 base, leaving 12 bases between the germline ends. The length of the CDR3 is 15 residues. The DNA for the CDR3 is TGTGCCAGCAGCCCTTGGACCGATGCCAAAAACATTCAGTACTTC. Translation gives CASSPWTDAKNIQYF.

The chain employs TRBV7-8 and TRBJ2-7, with unresolved D. The V gene lost 5 bases and the J gene lost 4 bases, with 9 bases spanning the gap. Germline V gives CDR1 SGHVS, CDR2 FQNEAQ. The CDR3 loop spans 12 amino acids. CDR3 protein: CASSPRYYEQYF. CDR3 coding DNA: TGTGCCAGCAGCCCTCGGTATTACGAGCAGTACTTC.

This clonotype was recorded at least ten times. V is TRBV29-1 and J is TRBJ2-2; TRBD2 matches 9 bases. Germline CDR1 and CDR2: SQVTM and ANQGSEA. Losses at the gene ends were 5 bases for V and 6 bases for J; bases not matched to a gene: 7. The CDR3 extends over 14 amino acids. CDR3 protein: CSVYFTSGPGELFF. The CDR3, as DNA: TGCAGCGTTTACTTTACTAGCGGGCCCGGGGAGCTGTTTTTT.

This clonotype was counted between two and nine times. The chain is built from TRBV15 and TRBJ2-3, with a tentative D call TRBD2 (5 bases). V lost 5 bases, J lost 0 bases, and 15 bases lay in between. Germline CDR1 is LNHNV and CDR2 is YYDKDF (reference sequence). The CDR3 is 16 amino acids. The chain's CDR3 is CATSRRAAASTDTQYF. Here the CDR3 DNA reads TGTGCCACCAGCCGGCGGGCAGCGGCTAGCACAGATACGCAGTATTTT. Using reference TRBV15 and TRBJ2-3 for the parts outside the CDR3, the full variable domain is DAMVIQNPRYQVTQFGKPVTLSCSQTLNHNVMYWYQQKSSQAPKLLFHYYDKDFNNEADTPDNFQSRRPNTSFCFLDIRSPGLGDTAMYLCATSRRAAASTDTQYFGPGTRLTVL.

The rearrangement uses TRBV29-1 and TRBJ2-3; TRBD1 is a possible D gene (6 bases). The V and J ends lost 4 bases and 2 bases respectively, with 16 bases between them. From germline, CDR1 is SQVTM and CDR2 ANQGSEA. This CDR3 has 15 amino acids. For the CDR3, the DNA is TGCAGCGTTGGAACCGGGACACGGTCCACAGATACGCAGTATTTT. Protein product: CSVGTGTRSTDTQYF.

The chain uses TRBV27 and TRBJ1-6; TRBD1 matches 8 bases. Trimming removed 3 bases from V and 7 bases from J; junction bases left unmatched: 8. The CDR3 contains 16 residues. Germline-derived CDR1 and CDR2 are MNHEY and SMNVEV (reference sequence). The CDR3 coding sequence is TGTGCCAGCAGTTTGACTCGACAGGGGTTGAATTCACCCCTCCACTTT. The encoded protein is CASSLTRQGLNSPLHF.

The table lists this clonotype with a few counts. The rearrangement uses TRBV29-1 and TRBJ2-3, with D perhaps TRBD2 (5 bases). In germline, CDR1 is SQVTM, CDR2 ANQGSEA. The CDR3 has 14 amino acids. With 5 bases removed from V and 0 bases from J, the gap between germline ends came to 12 bases. CDR3 DNA sequence: TGCAGCGTTCGCGGACTGCGAAGCACAGATACGCAGTATTTT. Encoded protein: CSVRGLRSTDTQYF.

The J gene is TRBJ2-1, the V gene TRBV29-1; D unclear. The CDR3 loop spans 11 amino acids. V lost 8 bases, J lost 9 bases, and 14 bases lay in between. Germline values: CDR1 SQVTM, CDR2 ANQGSEA. The CDR3 DNA follows: TGCAGCTTCGTGTTTTGGGGTGAGCAGTTCTTC. It translates to CSFVFWGEQFF.

This clonotype has ten or more counts. This chain connects TRBV5-1 to TRBJ2-3; D is unresolved. The CDR3 consists of 15 residues. Trimming took 0 bases from V and 1 from J, leaving 9 bases between them. Germline lookup yields CDR1 SGHRS and CDR2 YFSETQ. The CDR3 loop reads CASSLAAFRTDTQYF. Written as DNA, the CDR3 is TGCGCCAGCAGCTTGGCCGCCTTTCGCACAGATACGCAGTATTTT.

The chain carries TRBV4-1 and TRBJ2-5, with 11 bases identical to TRBD2. Trimming at V came to 2 bases and at J to 0 bases, leaving 2 bases not matched to a gene. The germline V gene encodes CDR1 MGHRA and CDR2 YSYEKL. The CDR3 contains 16 residues. The CDR3 nucleotides are TGCGCCAGCAGCCAACCTAGCGGGGGGTACCAAGAGACCCAGTACTTC. It specifies CASSQPSGGYQETQYF.

This clonotype has only a few counts. The chain uses TRBV5-1 and TRBJ2-3; TRBD1 matches 7 bases. Germline loops: CDR1 SGHRS, CDR2 YFSETQ. The CDR3 spans 17 residues. With 0 bases clipped from V and 2 bases from J, the junction kept 9 bases outside the gene matches. The CDR3 region is CASSLAPKTGTTDTQYF. As DNA, the CDR3 is TGCGCCAGCAGCTTGGCCCCGAAGACAGGGACCACAGATACGCAGTATTTT.

This chain uses TRBV7-9 with TRBJ2-3, with 7 positions matching TRBD1. The CDR3 totals 14 residues. Germline CDR1 reads SEHNR; CDR2 reads FQNEAQ (reference sequence). V shed 3 bases, J shed 5 bases, and the junction held 5 bases outside the gene matches. This chain's CDR3 is CASSFRQGQDTQYF. CDR3 coding DNA: TGTGCCAGCAGCTTTCGACAGGGACAAGATACGCAGTATTTT.

This clonotype was detected only a few times. This chain uses TRBV6-1 with TRBJ1-2; D call uncertain. V was pared by 6 bases and J by 0 bases, with 8 bases between. Germline-derived CDR1 and CDR2 are MNHNS and SASEGT. The CDR3 contains 13 residues. DNA of the CDR3: TGTGCCAGCAGACCGGGGTCTAACTATGGCTACACCTTC. Protein: CASRPGSNYGYTF.

This clonotype was counted ten times or more. The chain employs TRBV29-1 and TRBJ2-5, with D perhaps TRBD1 or TRBD2 (5 bases each). This CDR3 contains 12 residues. Germline loops: CDR1 SQVTM, CDR2 ANQGSEA. V gave up 6 bases and J gave up 7 bases, with 15 bases separating them. In nucleotides, the CDR3 is TGCAGCGTCGGGACCGGGATGGGGACCCAGTACTTC. It codes for CSVGTGMGTQYF.